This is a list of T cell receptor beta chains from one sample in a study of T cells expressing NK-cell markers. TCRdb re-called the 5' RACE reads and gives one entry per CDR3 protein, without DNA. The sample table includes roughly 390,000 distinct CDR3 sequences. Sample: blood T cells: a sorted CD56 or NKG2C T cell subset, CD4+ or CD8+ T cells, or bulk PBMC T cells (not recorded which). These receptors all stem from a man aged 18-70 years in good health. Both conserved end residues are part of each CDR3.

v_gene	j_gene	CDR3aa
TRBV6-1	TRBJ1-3	CASSEDPGFSGNTIYF
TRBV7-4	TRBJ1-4	CASSLQQGSSEKLFF
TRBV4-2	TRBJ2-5	CASSQGLSAAQETQYF
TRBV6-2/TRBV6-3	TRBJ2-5	CASRSFGETQYF
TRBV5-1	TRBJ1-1	CASSPPWSDTEAFF
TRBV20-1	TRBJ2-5	CSARSQFDQETQYF
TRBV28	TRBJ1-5	CASSLYGAGYQPQHF
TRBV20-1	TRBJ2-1	CSARNSGGLGNEQFF
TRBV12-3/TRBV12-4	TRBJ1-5	CASTDRGRQPQHF
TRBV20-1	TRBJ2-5	CSARDRVGSRTRGEETQYF
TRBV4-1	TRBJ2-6	CASSQGFFSGANVLTF
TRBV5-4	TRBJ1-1	CASSLVDRNTEAFF
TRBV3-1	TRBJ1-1	CASSTRGAEAFF
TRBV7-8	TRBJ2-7	CASSLQGPGGFDEQYF
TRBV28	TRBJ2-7	CASSLPSRTLYEQYF
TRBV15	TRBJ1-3	CATSNPGGATFSEGNTIYF
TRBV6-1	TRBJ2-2	CASRAGGPNTGELFF
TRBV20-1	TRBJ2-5	CSARASGWYQETQYF
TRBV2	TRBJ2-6	CASSEFGQTGANVLTF
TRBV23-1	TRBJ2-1	CASKRGEGCEQFF
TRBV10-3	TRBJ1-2	CAISVGSLYGYTF
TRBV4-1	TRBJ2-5	CASSVAPRETQYF
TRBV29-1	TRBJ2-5	CSVGGRRETQYF
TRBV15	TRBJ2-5	CATSIGQGAQETQYF
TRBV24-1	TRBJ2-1	CATSGRGAYSYNEQFF
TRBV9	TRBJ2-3	CASSPYQLAGVTDTQYF
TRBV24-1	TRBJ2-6	CATTLFGANVLTF
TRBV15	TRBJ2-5	CATSLGLTQETQYF
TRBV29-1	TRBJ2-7	CSVADFLSYEQYF
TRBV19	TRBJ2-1	CASSGYSGGINEQFF
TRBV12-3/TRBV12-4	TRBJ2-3	CASSFVRDRLTDTQYF
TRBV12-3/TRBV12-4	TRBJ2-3	CATTGLVITDTQYF
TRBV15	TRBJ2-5	CATGDRQETQYF
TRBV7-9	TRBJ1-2	CASRGLGGNYGYTF
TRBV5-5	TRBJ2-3	CASSLGAGPSTDTQYF
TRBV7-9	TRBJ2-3	CASSQTGGLKYF